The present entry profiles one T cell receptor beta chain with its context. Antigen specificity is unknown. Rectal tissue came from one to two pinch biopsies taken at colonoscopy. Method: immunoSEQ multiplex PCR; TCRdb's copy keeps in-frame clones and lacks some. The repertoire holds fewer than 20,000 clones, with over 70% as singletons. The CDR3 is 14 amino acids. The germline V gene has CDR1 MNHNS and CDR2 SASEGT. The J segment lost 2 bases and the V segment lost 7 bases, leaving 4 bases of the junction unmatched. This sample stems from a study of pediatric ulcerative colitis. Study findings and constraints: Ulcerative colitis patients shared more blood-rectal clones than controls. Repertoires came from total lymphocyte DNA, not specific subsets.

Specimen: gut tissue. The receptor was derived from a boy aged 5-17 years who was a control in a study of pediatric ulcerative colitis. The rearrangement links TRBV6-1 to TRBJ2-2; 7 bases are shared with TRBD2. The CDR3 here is CASILATNTGELFF. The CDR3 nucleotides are TGTGCCAGCATACTAGCGACCAACACCGGGGAGCTGTTTTTT.